The sequence of this T cell receptor beta chain was determined in a study of regulatory T cells in long-lasting Graves disease. Broader study findings: Not thyroid tissue but only peripheral blood was studied.

This clonotype has at least ten counts. Its matching antigen is unknown. The CDR3 sequence is 15 residues long. V lost 4 bases, J lost 5 bases, and 15 bases lay in between. CDR1 and CDR2 (germline): SNHLY, FYNNEI. iRepertoire HTBI primers and Arm-PCR of CDR3 regions built TCR beta libraries. TCRdb re-called the multiplex PCR reads with MiXCR, one entry per CDR3 protein. The data hold about 620,000 distinct CDR3 sequences, with 16% observed a single time. Time point defined: newly diagnosed GD, antithyroid drugs for less than 3 months. Researchers made the TCR library from RNA that was extracted from PBMCs. Diagnosis followed American Thyroid Association guidelines for Graves' disease. In addition, the sample was reused for a study of T cells in Graves' hyperthyroidism and ophthalmopathy. From that report: Ophthalmopathy stood apart from stable hyperthyroidism in a 13 V-J model.

The sequencing here drew on peripheral blood mononuclear cells (PBMCs), taken at new diagnosis, from a patient treated with antithyroid drugs. The clonotype was recovered from a woman aged 25 to 39 with Graves disease. The chain carries TRBV2 and TRBJ2-1; a possible D gene is TRBD1 (7 bases). CDR3 nucleotide sequence: TGTGCCAGCAGTGGCCAGGGGGGTCTAGACAATGAGCAGTTCTTC. Amino acid sequence: CASSGQGGLDNEQFF.